There are a few counts of the clone carrying this T cell receptor beta chain. Its target is unknown. The data were obtained in a study of cytomegalovirus exposure and HLA in healthy donors. Both 60 Vbeta primers and 13 Jbeta primers went into the PCR. Clones were read by immunoSEQ multiplex PCR, and TCRdb kept only the in-frame ones, dropping some. The table lists around 200,000 clones, about four fifths of them singletons. V lost 4 bases and J lost 4; bases outside the gene matches: 8. The germline V gene encodes CDR1 SGDLS and CDR2 YYNGEE. The CDR3 sequence is 14 residues long. Study results and limitations: Many donors carried some public TCRs, although rarity characterized most TCR sequences. Follow-up analysis later connected one missense variant in DCLRE1C with trimming of TCR beta V- and J-genes.

This TCR came from a man aged 30 to 39 in good health and CMV-seropositive. V gene TRBV9 combines with J gene TRBJ2-7; 7 bases align to TRBD1. Sequenced input: PBMCs. CDR3 coding DNA: TGTGCCAGCAGCCAGGGACAGCCTTCTTACGAGCAGTACTTC. Amino acid sequence: CASSQGQPSYEQYF.